This entry lists 21 T cell receptor beta chains sequenced from one sample in a study of monozygotic twins with inflammatory bowel disease. TCRdb re-called the 5' RACE reads and catalogs CDR3 proteins one per entry, DNA excluded. This table lists 150,000 or so distinct CDR3 sequences. The material sequenced was blood. Source of these receptors: a human donor with ulcerative colitis or Crohn's disease, or a healthy co-twin of an affected twin (not recorded which).

The V and J genes are TRBV5-1 and TRBJ2-2. Germline CDR1 is SGHRS and CDR2 is YFSETQ. CDR3 length equals 15 residues. CDR3 sequence: CASSLDIMNTGELFF.

The CDR3 loop reads CAISEAGGRNEQFF. V gene TRBV10-3 combines with J gene TRBJ2-1; the D call from TCRdb, TRBD2, cannot be confirmed without DNA. This CDR3 spans 14 amino acids. The V gene's germline CDR1 is ENHRY and CDR2 SYGVKD.

The gene calls are TRBV6-1 and TRBJ2-2; TCRdb selects TRBD1, and the lack of DNA leaves this call unchecked. Per the germline V gene, CDR1 is MNHNS and CDR2 is SASEGT. This CDR3 has 16 amino acids. The CDR3: CASQDIGQGNTGELFF.

Here the CDR3 reads CASSLTSVGSYEQYF. The gene calls are TRBV28 and TRBJ2-7; the D gene TCRdb calls, TRBD2, cannot be checked with no DNA. The CDR3 totals 15 residues. Per the germline V gene, CDR1 is MDHEN and CDR2 is SYDVKM.

CDR3 amino acids: CASAPLAGGPSSYNEQFF. V is TRBV6-4 and J is TRBJ2-1; checking the TCRdb D call of TRBD2 is not possible without DNA. Germline lookup yields CDR1 MRHNA and CDR2 SNTAGT. The CDR3 has 18 amino acids.

This rearrangement joins TRBV5-1 to TRBJ2-5. Germline V gene data show CDR1 as SGHRS and CDR2 as YFSETQ. This CDR3 comprises 14 residues. The chain's CDR3 is CASSLEGNQETQYF.

The rearrangement links TRBV6-2 or TRBV6-3 to TRBJ2-3; TCRdb reports TRBD1, a call that lacks DNA to check it against. This CDR3 region has 15 residues. Germline assignment: CDR1 MNHEY and CDR2 SVGEGT. The CDR3 protein is CASTLGGASTDTQYF.

V and J are TRBV11-3 and TRBJ1-5; without DNA, the TCRdb call of TRBD1 cannot be checked. CDR3 length: 15 amino acids. Germline V gene sequence: CDR1 SGHNT, CDR2 YENEEA. CDR3 region: CASSLLRTGRQPQHF.

The chain carries TRBV5-1 and TRBJ1-5; TCRdb picks TRBD1, but there is no DNA to check that call. CDR3 length: 16 residues. Germline assignment: CDR1 SGHRS and CDR2 YFSETQ. CDR3 in amino acids: CASSFGTGHSNQPQYF. The full variable domain, its missing parts supplied by reference TRBV5-1 and TRBJ1-5, is KAGVTQTPRYLIKTRGQQVTLSCSPISGHRSVSWYQQTPGQGLQFLFEYFSETQRNKGNFPGRFSGRQFSNSRSEMNVSTLELGDSALYLCASSFGTGHSNQPQYFGDGTRLSIL.

This chain uses TRBV5-1 with TRBJ1-5. The CDR3 is 12 residues long. Germline V gene sequence: CDR1 SGHRS, CDR2 YFSETQ. The CDR3 loop reads CASSLEGQPQHF. Variable domain in full (rest from reference TRBV5-1 and TRBJ1-5): KAGVTQTPRYLIKTRGQQVTLSCSPISGHRSVSWYQQTPGQGLQFLFEYFSETQRNKGNFPGRFSGRQFSNSRSEMNVSTLELGDSALYLCASSLEGQPQHFGDGTRLSIL.

This chain joins TRBV5-1 and TRBJ2-3; the D call from TCRdb, TRBD2, cannot be confirmed without DNA. Germline V gene data show CDR1 as SGHRS and CDR2 as YFSETQ. This CDR3 has 13 amino acids. CDR3 residues: CASSSQAGDTQYF.

The chain employs TRBV6-1 and TRBJ2-2; TCRdb's D gene call, TRBD1, goes unchecked for lack of DNA. This CDR3 has 14 residues. CDR1 is MNHNS and CDR2 is SASEGT in the germline V gene. The CDR3 sequence is CASSRGLSTGELFF.

The chain has TRBV7-6 and TRBJ2-1; there is no DNA to check the TCRdb D call of TRBD2. This CDR3 is 17 amino acids long. Germline V gene sequence: CDR1 SGHVS, CDR2 FNYEAQ. Here the CDR3 reads CASSSPAGTSGDNEQFF.

The chain has TRBV27 and TRBJ1-2; TCRdb indicates TRBD1, and absent DNA this call remains unverified. Germline loops: CDR1 MNHEY, CDR2 SMNVEV (reference sequence). The CDR3 spans 14 residues. CDR3 region: CASSPEDSSYGYTF.

Here the CDR3 reads CSAERVAKNMQYF. The rearrangement links TRBV29-1 to TRBJ2-4. The germline V gene has CDR1 SQVTM and CDR2 ANQGSEA. The CDR3 loop spans 13 amino acids.

This sequence joins TRBV5-1 and TRBJ2-7; the TCRdb call, TRBD1, lacks DNA for checking. The CDR3 consists of 14 residues. Germline V gene data show CDR1 as SGHRS and CDR2 as YFSETQ. The CDR3 region is CASSPTGSLYEQYF.

V and J are TRBV10-3 and TRBJ1-3; TCRdb lists TRBD1, though no DNA is available to test this call. Per the germline V gene, CDR1 is ENHRY and CDR2 is SYGVKD. This CDR3 has 12 residues. The chain's CDR3 is CAIRPGGNTIYF.

The chain is built from TRBV5-1 and TRBJ2-1; TCRdb's D call of TRBD2 is untestable without DNA. The CDR3 runs 16 residues. Per the germline V gene, CDR1 is SGHRS and CDR2 is YFSETQ. The CDR3 region is CASSLSLTSVYNEQFF. Drawing the rest from reference TRBV5-1 and TRBJ2-1, the complete variable domain is KAGVTQTPRYLIKTRGQQVTLSCSPISGHRSVSWYQQTPGQGLQFLFEYFSETQRNKGNFPGRFSGRQFSNSRSEMNVSTLELGDSALYLCASSLSLTSVYNEQFFGPGTRLTVL.

This chain's CDR3 is CASSLLSARDEQFF. The chain combines TRBV27 with TRBJ2-1; TCRdb reports TRBD2, a call that lacks DNA to check it against. Germline CDR1 is MNHEY and CDR2 is SMNVEV (reference sequence). This CDR3 has 14 residues.

This chain links TRBV29-1 with TRBJ2-1; the TCRdb call, TRBD1, lacks DNA for checking. Germline V gene data show CDR1 as SQVTM and CDR2 as ANQGSEA. There are 12 residues in the CDR3. The CDR3: CSVGGRLDEQFF.

The chain is built from TRBV19 and TRBJ1-1. CDR3 length: 13 residues. CDR1 is LNHDA and CDR2 is SQIVND in the germline V gene (reference sequence). This chain's CDR3 is CASTRIMNTEAFF. Looking up the rest from reference TRBV19 and TRBJ1-1 gives the full variable domain: DGGITQSPKYLFRKEGQNVTLSCEQNLNHDAMYWYRQDPGQGLRLIYYSQIVNDFQKGDIAEGYSVSREKKESFPLTVTSAQKNPTAFYLCASTRIMNTEAFFGQGTRLTVV.